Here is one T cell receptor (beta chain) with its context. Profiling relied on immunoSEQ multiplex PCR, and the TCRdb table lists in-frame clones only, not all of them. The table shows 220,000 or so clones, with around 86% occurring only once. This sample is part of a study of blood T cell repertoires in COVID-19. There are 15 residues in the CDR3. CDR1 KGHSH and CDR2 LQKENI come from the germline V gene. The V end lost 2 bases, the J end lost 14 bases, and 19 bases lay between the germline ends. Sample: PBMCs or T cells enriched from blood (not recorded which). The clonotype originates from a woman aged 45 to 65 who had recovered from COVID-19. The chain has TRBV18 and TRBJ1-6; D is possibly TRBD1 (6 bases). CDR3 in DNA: TGTGCCAGCTCACCAAGGGGGACCAGTCAAATTACCCTCCACTTT. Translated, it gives CASSPRGTSQITLHF.